This T cell receptor beta chain was sequenced for a study of OX40 agonist ivuxolimab in advanced cancers. On the study more broadly: Every patient in dose escalation had hepatocellular carcinoma, melanoma, renal cell or head and neck cancer. Partial responses were achieved by three patients, of whom one had hepatocellular carcinoma and two had cutaneous melanoma.

Exclusion of a patient followed from autoimmune disease history or systemic immunosuppression. Germline CDR1 is SEHNR and CDR2 is FQNEAQ (reference sequence). V lost 6 bases and J 3 bases, leaving 24 bases between the germline ends. The CDR3 consists of 17 residues. Repertoires were generated with immunoSEQ multiplex PCR, while TCRdb's copy carries only in-frame clones and drops some. The sample records about 73,000 clones, approximately 90% being singletons. The receptor was isolated from an adult with an advanced solid tumor such as melanoma, head and neck, liver or kidney cancer. This material consisted of CD4+ or CD8+ T cells sorted from blood, taken in a trial of the OX40 agonist ivuxolimab. The chain links TRBV7-9 to TRBJ2-7; the D gene is possibly TRBD2 (7 bases). The CDR3 DNA is TGTGCCAGCAGTAGAGTGGGAGGGGGGCGTTGGGTCTACGAGCAGTACTTC. It encodes CASSRVGGGRWVYEQYF.